The T cell receptor (beta chain) under discussion was sequenced for a study of OX40 agonist ivuxolimab in advanced cancers. Study-level points and caveats: Expanded clones belonging to CD8+ T cells outnumbered, on average, those of CD4+.

Drawing of blood for sampling happened at baseline, at cycle 4 day 1, and at cycle 7 day 1. Concerning this clone: Antigen unknown.

Profiled with immunoSEQ multiplex PCR; TCRdb holds only in-frame clones, not every one. The sample has 60,000 to 70,000 clones; 75% to 85% are singletons. Trimming left V 6 bases short and J 1 base short, with 9 bases between. Germline V CDR1 and CDR2: SGHRS, YFSETQ. The CDR3 has 13 amino acids. This sequence joins TRBV5-1 and TRBJ2-3; no firm D call. Specimen: CD4+ or CD8+ T cells sorted from blood, collected in a trial of the OX40 agonist ivuxolimab. This TCR came from an adult with an advanced solid tumor such as melanoma, head and neck, liver or kidney cancer. In DNA form, the CDR3 reads TGCGCCAGCAACACGTTGGGCACAGATACGCAGTATTTT. It translates to CASNTLGTDTQYF.